This T cell receptor (beta chain) was observed in a study of blood T cell repertoires in COVID-19. Study details: Samples representing acute and convalescent COVID-19 were sourced from the United States, Italy and Spain.

Original data processing: Nucleated cell number was recorded as an estimate derived from reference gene primer amplification. Generated by immunoSEQ multiplex PCR, the TCRdb table keeps only in-frame clones and is missing some. Clone size and V and J calls were adopted from that table, with D and trimming inferred from the DNA. The profile shows nearly 100,000 clones, 86% of them singletons. Trimming cost V 6 bases and J 2 bases; bases outside gene matches: 4. Germline CDR1 SQVTM, CDR2 ANQGSEA. This CDR3 region has 13 residues. The chain couples TRBV29-1 to TRBJ1-3, with 7 bases aligning to TRBD1. The sequenced material came from peripheral blood. This receptor was identified in a man older than 75 with acute or convalescent COVID-19. Here the CDR3 reads CSVETGAGNTIYF. The CDR3 DNA follows: TGCAGCGTGGAAACAGGGGCTGGAAACACCATATATTTT. The full variable domain, in which reference TRBV29-1 and TRBJ1-3 provide the parts outside the CDR3, is SAVISQKPSRDICQRGTSLTIQCQVDSQVTMMFWYRQQPGQSLTLIATANQGSEATYESGFVIDKFPISRPNLTFSTLTVSNMSPEDSSIYLCSVETGAGNTIYFGEGSWLTVV.